Given below is one TCR beta chain in context. Its antigen remains unidentified. The sample holds no much larger clone one base away, and base qualities are not on file. CDR1 and CDR2 are read off the germline V gene as MDHEN and SYDVKM. The CDR3 starts with the cysteine, ends with the phenylalanine, and has 15 residues. Only the CDR3 DNA stays, 45 bases, in frame from base 1. Between the V and J ends, shortened by 3 bases and 1 base respectively, the junction contains 10 bases. The data were taken from a study of shared clonotypes between healthy human individuals (dated by TCRdb to between 2020 and 2021). Regarding the study in general: The cohort comprised a couple of women and a few men aged 18 to 49 years. Per donor, three plates each were used for CD4 naive and CD4 memory, two for CD8 naive, and one for CD8 memory. Different laboratories and diverse techniques were used to prepare libraries and sequence TCR repertoires, to increase sequencing depth and limit assay-specific biases. Per donor, leukapheresis produced somewhere between about 0.9 and 9.5 billion PBMCs. Blood TCR repertoires of five healthy adults were deeply sequenced to estimate repertoire size and the extent of clonotype sharing between individuals.

TCR CDR3 regions were amplified from genomic DNA by multiplex PCR using the deep immunoSEQ assay. Extracted genomic DNA from each cell subset was spread evenly across all wells of several immunoSEQ 96-well plates, with each plate serving as a replicate. For sorted subsets, each replicate PCR was loaded with about 0.2 ug genomic DNA, equivalent to 30,000 to 35,000 T cell genomes. Purified libraries were measured with a Qubit 3.0 fluorometer, size-checked on a Bioanalyzer 2100, and measured again with the KAPA Library Quantification kit. Every immunoSEQ 96-well plate was sequenced on a separate single-read 150-cycle Illumina NextSeq 550 flow cell. In the source study's methods: Because the immunoSEQ output held only junctional sequences and lacked quality scores, the filtering could not match the filtering applied to full-length reads. Sequences were annotated with PyIR, a Python wrapper for IgBLAST v1.9, using IMGT germline references to assign V/J genes and CDR3. Reads were removed for weak V/J assignments (E-value above 1e-6), missing CDR3, stop codons, out-of-frame junctions, or ambiguous translated residues. V3J clonotypes were defined as sequences sharing an identical inferred V gene, J gene, and CDR3 amino acid sequence. Percentage overlap between repertoires was computed as shared unique clonotypes divided by the size of the smaller repertoire. Three approaches were used to assess repertoire richness: RTK rarefaction, the Chao1 estimator, and Recon v2.1 estimates of unobserved clonotypes. For all TCRbeta clonotypes obtained by the gDNA method from a few donors, generation probabilities were computed with OLGA. TCRdb re-hosts the immuneACCESS table, in-frame sequences only. Its copies lack some clones; in the studies checked, an unresolved V gene accounts for under half of them, and the cause for the rest is not known. Clonal size and the V and J genes are those of that table, whereas D and trimming came from the DNA. This sample lists 2,500,000 or so clones; 85% to 95% were detected once. The ten top clones hold 0.3% to 0.4% of the sample.

The donors were healthy, HIV-negative adults with no recently reported acute infections or vaccinations. All donors were Caucasian adults living in Nashville, Tennessee, USA. CD4+ T cells were enriched through magnetic negative selection, after which naive cells were positively selected on CD45RA and the remaining negative fraction served as the memory subset. Blood was obtained by leukapheresis, after which PBMCs were separated by Ficoll-Histopaque density gradient centrifugation and cryopreserved in liquid nitrogen vapor phase. Analytical flow cytometry was used to check the purity and quantity of each magnetically sorted T cell population. Each sorted fraction had its genomic DNA isolated and then quantified by UV absorbance on a Nanodrop 2000c. On the study overall, not on this receptor specifically: Pairwise subsampling led to the expectation that sequencing depth would affect the degree of clonotype sharing among donors. Rarefaction of sorted-subset datasets indicated incomplete sequencing despite the large sequencing depth. Naive subsets generally had larger estimated clonotype richness than memory subsets did. Compared with non-shared clonotypes, the clonotypes found in all four sorted-subset donors had higher generation probabilities. Because the study included only a small number of donors, the genetic and exposure-history diversity represented was limited. When a few donors were compared, the shared fraction of clonotypes was roughly 5% for naive CD4, 3% to 4% for naive CD8, roughly 2.3% for memory CD4, and 0.4% for memory CD8. Sampling was limited to blood, and TCR repertoires in tissue likely differ from TCR repertoires in blood.

The chain is assembled from TRBV28 and TRBJ2-1; the D gene is perhaps TRBD1, from 5 matching bases. The clonotype was recovered from a young man in good health. Some clones in this sample may be carry-over from other donors' samples. The sample was naive CD4+ T cells from PBMCs. In the paper's terms, the cell subset or site label means: CD45RA+ positively selected. The DNA is as follows: TGTGCCAGCAGTTTCGCTGGGGCTTCCTACAATGAGCAGTTCTTC. It specifies CASSFAGASYNEQFF.